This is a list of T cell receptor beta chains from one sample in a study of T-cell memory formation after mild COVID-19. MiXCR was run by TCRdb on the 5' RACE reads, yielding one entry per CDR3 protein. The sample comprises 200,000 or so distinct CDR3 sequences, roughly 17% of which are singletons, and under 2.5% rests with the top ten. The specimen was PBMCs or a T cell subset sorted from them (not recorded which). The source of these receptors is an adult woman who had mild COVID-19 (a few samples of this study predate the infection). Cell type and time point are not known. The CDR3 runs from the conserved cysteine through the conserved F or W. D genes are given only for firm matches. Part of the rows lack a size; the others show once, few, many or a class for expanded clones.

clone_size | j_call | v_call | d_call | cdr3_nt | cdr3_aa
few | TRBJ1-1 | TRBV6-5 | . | TGTGCCAGCAGCTCTCCTTTGGGCACTGAAGCTTTCTTT | CASSSPLGTEAFF
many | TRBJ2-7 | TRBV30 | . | TGTGCCTGGAGGGGCAGGGGCTACGAGCAGTACTTC | CAWRGRGYEQYF
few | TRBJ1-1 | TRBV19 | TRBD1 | TGTGCCAGTAGAGAGCCCCGACAGGGGTCCGCTGAAGCTTTCTTT | CASREPRQGSAEAFF
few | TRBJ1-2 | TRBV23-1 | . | TGCGCCAGCAGTCGGGGTGACTATGGCTACACCTTC | CASSRGDYGYTF
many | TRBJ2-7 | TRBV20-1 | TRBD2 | TGCAGTGGGACTAGCGGGAGTTGGTACGAGCAGTACTTC | CSGTSGSWYEQYF
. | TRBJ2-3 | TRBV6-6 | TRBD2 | TGTGCCAGCAGGATCGCGGGGGGCACAGATACGCAGTATTTT | CASRIAGGTDTQYF
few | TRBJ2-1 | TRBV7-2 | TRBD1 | TGTGCCAGCAGCTTAATCCCCCACGGCAGGGGGTCCGTTGAGCAGTTCTTC | CASSLIPHGRGSVEQFF
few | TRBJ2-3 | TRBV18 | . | TGTGCCAGCTCACCACCACAGAACACAGATACGCAGTATTTT | CASSPPQNTDTQYF
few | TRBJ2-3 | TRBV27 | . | TGTGCCAGCAGACGCGCAGGGGGCGGGGGGGTCACCGGAGATACGCAGTATTTT | CASRRAGGGGVTGDTQYF
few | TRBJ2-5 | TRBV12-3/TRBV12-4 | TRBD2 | TGTGCCAGCAGTGGCCCGGGAGGGCAAGAGACCCAGTACTTC | CASSGPGGQETQYF
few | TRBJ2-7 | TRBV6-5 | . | TGTGCCAGCAGTCGGTACGGCAGGACCTACGAGCAGTACTTC | CASSRYGRTYEQYF
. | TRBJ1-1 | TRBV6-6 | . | TGTGCCAGCAGGGACCTCAGGGGAAACACTGAAGCTTTCTTT | CASRDLRGNTEAFF
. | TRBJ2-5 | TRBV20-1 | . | TGCAGTGCTAGAGAGAACCCTAGGCAAGAGACCCAGTACTTC | CSARENPRQETQYF
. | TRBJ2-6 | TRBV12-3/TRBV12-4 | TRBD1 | TGTGCCAGCAGCCCTGGGACAGGGTCCAACGTCCTGACTTTC | CASSPGTGSNVLTF
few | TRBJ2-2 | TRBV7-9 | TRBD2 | TGTGCCAGCAGACCGACTAGCGGGACCGGGGAGCTGTTTTTT | CASRPTSGTGELFF
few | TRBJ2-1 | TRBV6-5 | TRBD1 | TGTGCCAGCAGTTACTCGCGACAGGGGGCCTACAATGAGCAGTTCTTC | CASSYSRQGAYNEQFF
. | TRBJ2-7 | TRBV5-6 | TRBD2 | TGTGCCAGCAGCGGGGCGGTAGCGGGGGGACCCCTATCCTACGAGCAGTACTTC | CASSGAVAGGPLSYEQYF
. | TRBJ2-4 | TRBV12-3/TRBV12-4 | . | TGTGCCAGCAGCTCACTGGGGGTTGTAACCAAAAACATTCAGTACTTC | CASSSLGVVTKNIQYF
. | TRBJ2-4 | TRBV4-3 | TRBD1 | TGCGCCAGCAGCCAACCCGGGACAGGCAAAAACATTCAGTACTTC | CASSQPGTGKNIQYF
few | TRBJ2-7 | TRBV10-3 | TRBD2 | TGTGCCATCAGTATGGGACTAGCGGAGAACTACGAGCAGTACTTC | CAISMGLAENYEQYF
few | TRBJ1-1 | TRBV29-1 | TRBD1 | TGCAGCGTTGGACCCCGACAGGGGAGTACTGAAGCTTTCTTT | CSVGPRQGSTEAFF
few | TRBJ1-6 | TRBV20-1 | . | TGCAGTGCTAGACCGGGACTCTACGAGGGGCCCCTCCACTTT | CSARPGLYEGPLHF
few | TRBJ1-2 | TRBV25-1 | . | TGTGCCAGCAGTGAATCTGGAATAACTAACTATGGCTACACCTTC | CASSESGITNYGYTF
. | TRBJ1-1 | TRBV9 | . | TGTGCCAGCAGCCCCCGCGTCTCTATGAACACTGAAGCTTTCTTT | CASSPRVSMNTEAFF
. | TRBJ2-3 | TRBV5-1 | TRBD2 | TGCGCCAGCAGCTTGGGGACTAGCGGATTCACAGATACGCAGTATTTT | CASSLGTSGFTDTQYF
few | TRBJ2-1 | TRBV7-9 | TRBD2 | TGTGCCACGGTACGGGGGGGCCTTAGATACAATGAGCAGTTCTTC | CATVRGGLRYNEQFF
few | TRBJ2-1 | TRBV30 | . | TGTGCCTGCTCCTCCCAGGGGGGTAGATACAATGAGCAGTTCTTC | CACSSQGGRYNEQFF
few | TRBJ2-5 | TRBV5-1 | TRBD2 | TGCGCCAGCAGCTTGGGGCAGCTAGCGGGGGGCCAAGAGACCCAGTACTTC | CASSLGQLAGGQETQYF
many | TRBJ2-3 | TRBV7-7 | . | TGTGCCAGCAGCACCAACCGAATCACAGATACGCAGTATTTT | CASSTNRITDTQYF